This T cell receptor (beta chain) was profiled in a study of CD4 T cells in relation to SARS-CoV-2 and coronaviruses. The study's findings and limits: Each donor contributed either pre-pandemic or post-infection samples, not both.

Profiled with immunoSEQ multiplex PCR; TCRdb holds only in-frame clones, not every one. This sample has 60,000 or so clones; 94% occur once, and the top ten carry approximately 0.14%. Regarding this clone: What it binds is not known.

The unexposed donors gave CD4+ T cells in 2011-2018, prior to COVID-19. The specimen sequenced was naive CD4+ T cells from PBMCs. Subset in this sample: naive CD4+ T cells isolated by negative enrichment. This TCR came from a human donor in good health.

The CDR3 nucleotides read TGTGCCAGCAGTCCCGTAGCCAAAAACATTCAGTACTTC. Translating gives CASSPVAKNIQYF. V is TRBV28 and J is TRBJ2-4, with D unclear. The V end lost 5 bases, the J end lost 0 bases, and 5 bases lay between the germline ends. This CDR3 has 13 amino acids. CDR1 and CDR2 from the germline V gene are MDHEN and SYDVKM.